This TCR beta chain was documented in a study of cytomegalovirus exposure and HLA in healthy donors. This CDR3 comprises 15 residues. The V gene's germline CDR1 is MNHEY and CDR2 SVGAGI. Trimming removed 2 bases at V and 5 bases at J, with 15 bases between. Here immunoSEQ multiplex PCR was the method, and the copy in TCRdb shows in-frame clones only, minus some. The sample lists 100,000 to 150,000 clones, roughly nine tenths seen once, with around 1.2% in the top ten. This chain uses TRBV6-5 with TRBJ2-5; a possible D gene is TRBD1 (5 bases). Sequencing input: PBMCs. The sequence was obtained from a woman between 18 and 29 years old in good health and CMV-seronegative. This chain's CDR3 is CASSYGAGLIETQYF. The DNA of the CDR3 is TGTGCCAGCAGTTACGGGGCCGGCTTAATTGAGACCCAGTACTTC.